The entry below describes one TCR beta chain. The antigen is not known. Clones were read by immunoSEQ multiplex PCR, and TCRdb kept only the in-frame ones, dropping some. This sample carries around 86,000 clones, about 80% of them seen once, and the ten largest clones take around 2.9%. Germline V gene sequence: CDR1 SGHNT, CDR2 YYREEE (reference sequence). V shed 4 bases and J shed 2 bases, with 3 bases lying between them. The CDR3 totals 11 residues. The sample originates from a study of OX40 agonist ivuxolimab in advanced cancers. Overall study findings and caveats: Normalized T-cell clonal expansion was also low in a subset of nonresponders.

Here the sequenced sample was CD4+ or CD8+ T cells sorted from blood, taken in a trial of the OX40 agonist ivuxolimab. This TCR was recovered from an adult with an advanced solid tumor such as melanoma, head and neck, liver or kidney cancer. The gene calls are TRBV5-4 and TRBJ2-5, with unresolved D. In DNA, the CDR3 is TGTGCCAGCAGCCGACAAGAGACCCAGTACTTC. Its protein is CASSRQETQYF. The full variable domain, in which reference TRBV5-4 and TRBJ2-5 provide the parts outside the CDR3, is ETGVTQSPTHLIKTRGQQVTLRCSSQSGHNTVSWYQQALGQGPQFIFQYYREEENGRGNFPPRFSGLQFPNYSSELNVNALELDDSALYLCASSRQETQYFGPGTRLLVL.